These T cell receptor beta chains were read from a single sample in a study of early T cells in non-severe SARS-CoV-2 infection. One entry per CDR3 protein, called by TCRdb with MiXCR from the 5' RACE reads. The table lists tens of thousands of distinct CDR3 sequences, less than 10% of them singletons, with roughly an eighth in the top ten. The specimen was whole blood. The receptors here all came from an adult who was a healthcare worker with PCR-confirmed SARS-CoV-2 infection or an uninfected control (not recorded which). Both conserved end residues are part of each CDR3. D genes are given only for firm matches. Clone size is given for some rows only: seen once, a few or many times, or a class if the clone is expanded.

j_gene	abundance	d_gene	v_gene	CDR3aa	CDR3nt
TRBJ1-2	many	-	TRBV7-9	CASSSRAYGYTF	TGTGCCAGCAGCTCGAGGGCCTATGGCTACACCTTC
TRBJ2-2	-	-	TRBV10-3	CAIDSRNTGELFF	TGTGCCATCGACTCCAGGAACACCGGGGAGCTGTTTTTT
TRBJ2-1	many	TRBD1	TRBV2	CASRSGTGESYNEQFF	TGTGCCAGCCGATCCGGGACAGGGGAATCCTACAATGAGCAGTTCTTC
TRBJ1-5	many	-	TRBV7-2	CASSFRGDQPQHF	TGTGCCAGCAGCTTCAGGGGAGATCAGCCCCAGCATTTT
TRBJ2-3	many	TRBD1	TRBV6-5	CASSSYGTDTDTQYF	TGTGCCAGCAGTAGTTACGGGACAGACACAGATACGCAGTATTTT
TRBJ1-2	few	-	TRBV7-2	CASSSRSYGYTF	TGTGCCAGCAGCTCCCGCAGCTATGGCTACACCTTC
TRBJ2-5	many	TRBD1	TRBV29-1	CSVVGQVIQYF	TGCAGCGTTGTGGGACAGGTGATCCAGTACTTC
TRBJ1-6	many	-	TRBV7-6	CASSPLGMGSYNSPLHF	TGTGCCAGCAGCCCCCTAGGGATGGGCTCCTATAATTCACCCCTCCACTTT
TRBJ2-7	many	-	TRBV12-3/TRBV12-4	CASSLPGPREGHEQYF	TGTGCCAGCAGTTTACCGGGACCCCGAGAAGGACACGAGCAGTACTTC
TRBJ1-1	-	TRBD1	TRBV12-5	CASGSRQGADTEAFF	TGTGCTAGTGGTTCCCGACAGGGGGCAGACACTGAAGCTTTCTTT
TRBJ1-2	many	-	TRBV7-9	CASSLVDTRYGYTF	TGTGCCAGCAGCTTAGTGGACACCCGATATGGCTACACCTTC
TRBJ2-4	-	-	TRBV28	CASTTSDRIKNIQYF	TGTGCCAGCACGACATCAGACAGGATAAAAAACATTCAGTACTTC
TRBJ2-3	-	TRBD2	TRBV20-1	CSATPGTSDRDTQYF	TGCAGTGCCACTCCCGGGACTAGCGATCGGGATACGCAGTATTTT
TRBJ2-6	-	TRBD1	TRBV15	CATRPSGTGGSGANVLTF	TGTGCCACCAGACCTTCCGGGACAGGGGGCTCTGGGGCCAACGTCCTGACTTTC
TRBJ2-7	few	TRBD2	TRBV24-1	CATSDKPGLAVYEQYF	TGTGCCACCAGTGATAAACCGGGACTAGCCGTCTACGAGCAGTACTTC
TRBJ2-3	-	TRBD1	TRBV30	CAWSAQQGFADTQYF	TGTGCCTGGAGTGCCCAACAGGGGTTCGCAGATACGCAGTATTTT
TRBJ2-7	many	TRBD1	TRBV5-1	CASSLPGTGVDEQYF	TGCGCCAGCAGCTTACCCGGGACAGGGGTCGACGAGCAGTACTTC
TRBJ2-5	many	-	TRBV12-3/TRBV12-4	CASFLGGTVGTQYF	TGTGCCAGCTTCCTGGGGGGCACCGTGGGGACCCAGTACTTC
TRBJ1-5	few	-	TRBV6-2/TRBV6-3	CASKKRGGNQPQHF	TGTGCCAGCAAAAAAAGAGGGGGCAATCAGCCCCAGCATTTT
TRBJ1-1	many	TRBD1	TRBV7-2	CASSPGTGRPMNTEAFF	TGTGCCAGCAGCCCAGGGACAGGGCGGCCCATGAACACTGAAGCTTTCTTT
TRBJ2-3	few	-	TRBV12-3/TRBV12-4	CASSYLGSPQDTQYF	TGTGCCAGCAGTTATCTAGGGAGTCCACAAGATACGCAGTATTTT
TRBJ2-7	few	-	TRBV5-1	CASSLEPTSNYEQYF	TGCGCCAGCAGCTTGGAACCGACCTCCAACTACGAGCAGTACTTC
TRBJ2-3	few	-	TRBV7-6	CASSLEAGLPDTQYF	TGTGCCAGCAGCTTAGAGGCAGGCCTCCCGGATACGCAGTATTTT
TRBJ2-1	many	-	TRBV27	CASGEDSYNEQFF	TGTGCCAGTGGGGAGGACAGCTACAATGAGCAGTTCTTC
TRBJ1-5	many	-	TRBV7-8	CASSGTGSNQPQHF	TGTGCCAGCTCTGGAACAGGTTCGAATCAGCCCCAGCATTTT
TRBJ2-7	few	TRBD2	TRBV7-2	CASSLAGGGSYEQYF	TGTGCCAGCAGCTTAGCCGGGGGGGGCTCCTACGAGCAGTACTTC